The 23 T cell receptor beta chains below come from one sample, sequenced in a study of blood T cell repertoires in COVID-19. TCRdb's table, derived via immunoSEQ multiplex PCR, lists solely in-frame clones and lacks some. The sample records about 490,000 clones, approximately 83% being singletons. Source material: peripheral blood. The receptors stem from a human donor in a cohort sampled during active COVID-19.

The chain joins TRBV4-1 to TRBJ2-1, with TRBD2 identical over 15 bases. Germline V gene sequence: CDR1 MGHRA, CDR2 YSYEKL. V trimming: 4 bases; J trimming: 9 bases; junction bases outside the gene matches: 1. The CDR3 runs 14 residues. Here the CDR3 reads CASSLGLAGGEQFF. CDR3 DNA: TGCGCCAGCAGCCTGGGACTAGCGGGAGGTGAGCAGTTCTTC.

The V gene is TRBV19, the J gene TRBJ1-2, with D possibly TRBD1 on 6 matching bases. The CDR3 has 13 amino acids. The germline gives CDR1 LNHDA, CDR2 SQIVND (reference sequence). Trimming took off 5 bases at V and 8 bases at J, with 15 bases between the two ends. The CDR3 sequence: CASSQGPVGGYTF. CDR3 DNA sequence: TGTGCCAGTAGTCAGGGGCCCGTCGGAGGCTACACCTTC.

The CDR3 DNA reads TGTGCCAGCAGTTTTGGGCGACAGGAGACCCAGTACTTC. Amino acid sequence: CASSFGRQETQYF. The chain combines TRBV12-3 or TRBV12-4 with TRBJ2-5; tentative D call: TRBD1 (5 bases). Trimming cost V 3 bases and J 5 bases, with 10 bases left between them. CDR3 length: 13 residues.

The CDR3: CASSPQAKTDTQYF. DNA for the CDR3: TGTGCCAGTAGTCCCCAGGCGAAGACAGATACGCAGTATTTT. The rearrangement joins TRBV19 to TRBJ2-3, with D hard to call. Trimming removed 5 bases at V and 3 bases at J, with 12 bases between. This CDR3 comprises 14 residues. Germline CDR1 is LNHDA and CDR2 is SQIVND (reference sequence).

The J gene is TRBJ2-1, the V gene TRBV11-2; 12 bases align to TRBD2. J gave up 5 bases and V 5 bases, and 4 bases lay outside the gene matches. This CDR3 contains 15 residues. CDR1 is SGHAT and CDR2 is FQNNGV in the germline V gene. The CDR3 nucleotides are TGTGCCAGCAGCCCACTAGCGGGAGGCCACAATGAGCAGTTCTTC. Translating it yields CASSPLAGGHNEQFF. Full variable domain (remainder filled in from reference TRBV11-2 and TRBJ2-1): EAGVAQSPRYKIIEKRQSVAFWCNPISGHATLYWYQQILGQGPKLLIQFQNNGVVDDSQLPKDRFSAERLKGVDSTLKIQPAKLEDSAVYLCASSPLAGGHNEQFFGPGTRLTVL.

The CDR3 DNA follows: TGTGCCAGCAGTTCGACAGGAGGTACCTATGGCTACACCTTC. Translation gives CASSSTGGTYGYTF. This chain connects TRBV6-6 to TRBJ1-2, with TRBD1 as a possible D gene (6 bases). The germline V gene encodes CDR1 MNHNY and CDR2 SVGAGI (reference sequence). The CDR3 length is 14 residues. The ends were cut back, 4 bases at V and 4 bases at J, with 13 bases in the middle.

About this clone itself: This sample also contains other DNA sequences that code for the same CDR3. The chain recombines TRBV27 with TRBJ1-1, with TRBD1 identical over 7 bases. Germline V gene sequence: CDR1 MNHEY, CDR2 SMNVEV (reference sequence). The CDR3 is 14 residues long. V gave up 2 bases and J gave up 2 bases; unmatched junction bases: 2. This CDR3 is CASSLRGLNTEAFF. Written as DNA, the CDR3 is TGTGCCAGCAGTTTAAGGGGGCTAAACACTGAAGCTTTCTTT.

CDR3 sequence: CASSQDHGTGELFF. The CDR3, as DNA: TGTGCCAGCAGCCAAGATCACGGCACCGGGGAGCTGTTTTTT. This chain links TRBV3-1 (or the pseudogene TRBV3-2) with TRBJ2-2; no clear D. Trimming stripped 0 bases from V and 4 bases from J, with 6 bases between. CDR1 LGHDT and CDR2 YNNKEL come from the germline V gene (reference sequence). This CDR3 is 14 amino acids long.

As DNA, the CDR3 is TGTGCCAGCGGTGGACATACGAACACTGAAGCTTTCTTT. Protein product: CASGGHTNTEAFF. The rearrangement links TRBV19 to TRBJ1-1, with D maybe TRBD1 (5 bases). V was shortened by 9 bases and J by 1 base, with 12 bases between the two germline ends. The CDR3 is 13 amino acids. Germline V lookup: CDR1 LNHDA, CDR2 SQIVND (reference sequence).

J is TRBJ2-7 and V is TRBV6-5, with D unresolved. Trimming shortened V by 1 base and J by 1 base, and 11 bases separated the two germline ends. The CDR3 loop spans 15 amino acids. The germline V gene encodes CDR1 MNHEY and CDR2 SVGAGI. The CDR3 reads CASSYLPSRSYEQYF. The CDR3, as DNA: TGTGCCAGCAGTTACTTGCCTAGTAGGTCCTACGAGCAGTACTTC.

A few counts support this clone. The V call is TRBV27, the J call TRBJ1-1; perhaps TRBD1 as D (5 bases). Germline assignment: CDR1 MNHEY and CDR2 SMNVEV (reference sequence). This CDR3 contains 16 residues. Trimming pared 3 bases from V and 1 base from J, leaving 15 bases between. CDR3 sequence (DNA): TGTGCCAGCAGTTTGGGCACGGGACTTTCGAACACTGAAGCTTTCTTT. It yields the protein CASSLGTGLSNTEAFF.

The genes are TRBV19 and TRBJ2-5; TRBD2 matches at 7 bases. This CDR3 has 14 residues. The J segment lost 9 bases and the V segment lost 6 bases, leaving 13 bases of the junction unmatched. Germline V gene data show CDR1 as LNHDA and CDR2 as SQIVND (reference sequence). This CDR3 reads CASSVSGTTASQYF. DNA for the CDR3: TGTGCCAGTAGCGTATCCGGGACTACTGCATCCCAGTACTTC.

V gene TRBV5-5 combines with J gene TRBJ2-7; the D gene is possibly TRBD2 (6 bases). CDR1 and CDR2 (germline): SGHKS, YYEKEE (reference sequence). With 2 bases removed from V and 0 bases from J, the gap between germline ends came to 15 bases. This CDR3 is 16 amino acids long. The CDR3, as DNA: TGTGCCAGCAGCTTTATAGCGGATCCTAGCTCCTACGAGCAGTACTTC. Protein sequence: CASSFIADPSSYEQYF.

The sample holds a few counts of this clone. The chain is built from TRBV29-1 and TRBJ1-1, with a weak D call TRBD1 (5 bases). Trimming cost V 4 bases and J 8 bases, with 11 bases left between them. Germline loops: CDR1 SQVTM, CDR2 ANQGSEA. The CDR3 is 11 amino acids. CDR3 sequence reads: CSVVQVEEAFF. The CDR3 region has the DNA TGCAGCGTTGTACAGGTTGAGGAAGCTTTCTTT.

This chain links TRBV9 with TRBJ1-3; 7 positions agree with TRBD1. The CDR3 is made up of 22 amino acids. V shed 0 bases, J shed 2 bases, and the junction held 23 bases outside the gene matches. The germline V gene encodes CDR1 SGDLS and CDR2 YYNGEE. CDR3 in DNA: TGTGCCAGCAGCGTAGTAGCCGCTCCCCGAAATCTTTACAGGGGTCCTGGAAACACCATATATTTT. Translating gives CASSVVAAPRNLYRGPGNTIYF. The full variable domain, with the rest looked up from reference TRBV9 and TRBJ1-3, is DSGVTQTPKHLITATGQRVTLRCSPRSGDLSVYWYQQSLDQGLQFLIQYYNGEERAKGNILERFSAQQFPDLHSELNLSSLELGDSALYFCASSVVAAPRNLYRGPGNTIYFGEGSWLTVV.

CDR3 coding DNA: TGCAGCGTCTACACAGGGGGCGTCGATGGCTACACCTTC. Translated, it gives CSVYTGGVDGYTF. The rearrangement links TRBV29-1 to TRBJ1-2; the match to TRBD1 covers 9 bases. The CDR3 consists of 13 residues. V lost 6 bases and J lost 6; bases outside the gene matches: 8. Germline V gene lookup returns CDR1 SQVTM and CDR2 ANQGSEA.

The chain carries TRBV2 and TRBJ2-3; TRBD2 matches 8 bases. The V gene end was trimmed by 5 bases and the J gene end by 4 bases; junction bases not matched to a gene: 8. The CDR3 is made up of 15 amino acids. Germline-derived CDR1 and CDR2 are SNHLY and FYNNEI. The CDR3 loop reads CASSSGSGYADTQYF. Here the CDR3 DNA reads TGTGCCAGCAGTAGCGGGAGTGGATATGCAGATACGCAGTATTTT. The whole variable domain, filled in from reference TRBV2 and TRBJ2-3, reads EPEVTQTPSHQVTQMGQEVILRCVPISNHLYFYWYRQILGQKVEFLVSFYNNEISEKSEIFDDQFSVERPDGSNFTLKIRSTKLEDSAMYFCASSSGSGYADTQYFGPGTRLTVL.

In this sample, this clone turned up a few times. The rearrangement uses TRBV4-1 and TRBJ1-1; D perhaps matches TRBD1 (5 bases). Germline loops: CDR1 MGHRA, CDR2 YSYEKL. The CDR3 sequence is 17 residues long. V lost 4 bases to trimming and J lost 0 bases, with 18 bases between them. Here the CDR3 DNA reads TGCGCCAGCAGCCGCTCCCCGGGGGTGAGGATGAACACTGAAGCTTTCTTT. Amino acids: CASSRSPGVRMNTEAFF.

This rearrangement joins TRBV7-2 to TRBJ2-7; 7 positions agree with TRBD1. Germline CDR1 reads SGHTA; CDR2 reads FQGNSA. Trimming at V came to 0 bases and at J to 7 bases, leaving 6 bases not matched to a gene. This CDR3 spans 14 amino acids. This CDR3 is CASSLAIQGREQYF. CDR3 DNA: TGTGCCAGCAGCTTAGCGATACAGGGGCGGGAGCAGTACTTC.

The V gene is TRBV24-1, the J gene TRBJ2-5; 9 bases match TRBD2. The CDR3 sequence is 17 residues long. Germline V CDR1 and CDR2: KGHDR, SFDVKD. The ends lost 1 base at V and 2 bases at J; junction bases unmatched: 7. The CDR3 bases are TGTGCCACCAGTGATTTCCGGCTAGCGGGACAGCAAGAGACCCAGTACTTC. It yields the protein CATSDFRLAGQQETQYF.

This clone was detected a few times. In DNA, the CDR3 is TGTGCCAGCAGCTTAGGACAGGGGGCTAGCACTGAAGCTTTCTTT. This sequence encodes CASSLGQGASTEAFF. The chain combines TRBV11-3 with TRBJ1-1, with 10 bases that match TRBD1. The CDR3 runs 15 residues. The V gene end was trimmed by 1 base and the J gene end by 4 bases; junction bases not matched to a gene: 3. Germline V gene sequence: CDR1 SGHNT, CDR2 YENEEA.

This chain uses TRBV27 with TRBJ2-7, with 8 bases fitting TRBD2. With V trimmed by 5 bases and J by 3 bases, 3 bases remained unmatched. The germline CDR1 and CDR2 sequences are MNHEY and SMNVEV (reference sequence). This CDR3 is 13 amino acids long. The CDR3 reads CASSRTSYYEQYF. CDR3 nucleotides: TGTGCCAGCAGTCGGACTAGCTACTACGAGCAGTACTTC.

J is TRBJ1-1 and V is TRBV15; a weak D match, TRBD1 (6 bases). V lost 3 bases and J 2 bases, leaving 10 bases between the germline ends. CDR1 and CDR2 from the germline V gene are LNHNV and YYDKDF (reference sequence). This CDR3 is 14 amino acids long. CDR3 sequence (DNA): TGTGCCACCAGCAGCTTACAGGGAAACACTGAAGCTTTCTTT. It is translated as CATSSLQGNTEAFF.